This entry lists 23 T cell receptor beta chains sequenced from one sample in a study of blood T cell repertoires in COVID-19. Measured with immunoSEQ multiplex PCR; TCRdb has only the in-frame clones, and not every one. The sample has 180,000 or so clones; approximately 85% are singletons. Material: peripheral blood. The receptors originated from a woman older than 75 with acute or convalescent COVID-19.

DNA for the CDR3: TGTGCCACCAGCAGTCTCCGGGGAGGCAATGAAAAACTGTTTTTT. Encoded protein: CATSSLRGGNEKLFF. The chain links TRBV15 to TRBJ1-4, with unresolved D. Trimming left V 3 bases short and J 5 bases short, with 13 bases between. This CDR3 spans 15 amino acids. CDR1 LNHNV and CDR2 YYDKDF come from the germline V gene (reference sequence).

DNA for the CDR3: TGTGCCATCAGGGGACAGGCTGACACTGAAGCTTTCTTT. This gives the protein CAIRGQADTEAFF. The V gene is TRBV10-3, the J gene TRBJ1-1, with 8 bases aligning to TRBD1. The CDR3 consists of 13 residues. Trimming at V came to 6 bases and at J to 3 bases, leaving 3 bases not matched to a gene. Germline V lookup: CDR1 ENHRY, CDR2 SYGVKD.

This chain connects TRBV5-1 to TRBJ2-3; the D gene is possibly TRBD2 (5 bases). V dropped 0 bases and J dropped 0 bases, with 8 bases sitting between them. The V gene's germline CDR1 is SGHRS and CDR2 YFSETQ. The CDR3 loop spans 15 amino acids. The CDR3, as DNA: TGCGCCAGCAGCTTGGGAGCGGAAAGCACAGATACGCAGTATTTT. Encoded protein: CASSLGAESTDTQYF.

The rearrangement joins TRBV3-1 (or the pseudogene TRBV3-2) to TRBJ2-7; 12 nucleotides align to TRBD2. The CDR3 totals 15 residues. V shed 4 bases and J 2 bases; nucleotides not matched to a gene: 3. CDR1 and CDR2 from the germline V gene are LGHDT and YNNKEL (reference sequence). DNA of the CDR3: TGTGCCAGCAGCCCTAGCGGGGGGGGCCCCTACGAGCAGTACTTC. Translated, it gives CASSPSGGGPYEQYF.

This rearrangement joins TRBV9 to TRBJ2-1, with 14 bases identical to TRBD2. J gave up 9 bases and V 2 bases, and 7 bases lay outside the gene matches. The CDR3 contains 16 residues. From germline, CDR1 is SGDLS and CDR2 YYNGEE. The CDR3 sequence: CASSVAPGLAGAEQFF. In nucleotides, the CDR3 is TGTGCCAGCAGCGTGGCACCGGGACTAGCGGGAGCTGAGCAGTTCTTC.

The V gene is TRBV7-9, the J gene TRBJ1-1, with 8 bases that match TRBD1. Trimming cost V 6 bases and J 2 bases; bases outside gene matches: 5. The CDR3 sequence is 14 residues long. The germline gives CDR1 SEHNR, CDR2 FQNEAQ (reference sequence). Written as DNA, the CDR3 is TGTGCCAGCAGAATGACAGGGGAAAACACTGAAGCTTTCTTT. Encoded protein: CASRMTGENTEAFF.

The V call is TRBV2, the J call TRBJ2-2; a possible D gene is TRBD2 (5 bases). Germline CDR1 reads SNHLY; CDR2 reads FYNNEI. Between the trimmed V and J ends, which lost 9 bases and 4 bases, there was a span of 15 bases. The CDR3 runs 14 residues. The CDR3 sequence is CARAGPLPTGELFF. The CDR3, as DNA: TGTGCCAGGGCGGGCCCCCTTCCCACCGGGGAGCTGTTTTTT.

The rearrangement joins TRBV19 to TRBJ2-2; TRBD2 aligns across 12 bases. The CDR3 length is 19 residues. Trimming took 5 bases from V and 4 from J; bases not matched to a gene: 14. Germline assignment: CDR1 LNHDA and CDR2 SQIVND (reference sequence). The DNA for the CDR3 is TGTGCCAGTAGTGCGGGGCTAGCGGGGGGGCGAAGTCGCACCGGGGAGCTGTTTTTT. Its translation is CASSAGLAGGRSRTGELFF.

The gene calls are TRBV19 and TRBJ1-4; 10 nucleotides match TRBD1. Germline trimming cut 3 bases from V and 1 base from J; bases unmatched to any gene: 5. Germline lookup yields CDR1 LNHDA and CDR2 SQIVND (reference sequence). This CDR3 spans 17 amino acids. CDR3 region: CASSIKTGGRTNEKLFF. CDR3 in DNA: TGTGCCAGTAGTATCAAGACAGGGGGCAGAACTAATGAAAAACTGTTTTTT.

There are many counts of this clone. This rearrangement joins TRBV7-7 to TRBJ2-5, with TRBD2 as a possible D gene (6 bases). Germline V lookup: CDR1 SSHAT, CDR2 FNYEAQ (reference sequence). This CDR3 is built from 13 residues. The V gene lost 7 bases and the J gene lost 4 bases, with 13 bases spanning the gap. CDR3: CASTVLEGETQYF. DNA of the CDR3: TGTGCCAGCACGGTTTTGGAGGGAGAGACCCAGTACTTC.

A remark on this clone: One junction end does not reproduce the germline sequence, and a read error may be involved. The chain couples TRBV5-1 to TRBJ2-7, with D maybe TRBD1 (6 bases). CDR3 length: 14 amino acids. Germline CDR1 is SGHRS and CDR2 is YFSETQ. The CDR3 region is CASSLGTGIPRVDF. The CDR3 coding sequence is TGCGCCAGCAGCTTGGGTACAGGGATTCCTCGGGTGGACTTC.

The chain has TRBV10-2 and TRBJ2-5; tentative D call: TRBD2 (6 bases). This CDR3 spans 12 amino acids. V shed 10 bases and J shed 5 bases, with 14 bases lying between them. Germline CDR1 WSHSY, CDR2 SAAADI. The CDR3 sequence: CATRTEGETQYF. The CDR3 coding sequence is TGCGCCACCAGGACGGAGGGGGAGACCCAGTACTTC.

The rearrangement links TRBV5-1 to TRBJ1-4; 10 bases agree with TRBD1. The CDR3 loop spans 15 amino acids. The junction had 11 bases not matched to a gene; V was cut back by 4 bases and J by 11 bases. The germline V gene encodes CDR1 SGHRS and CDR2 YFSETQ. CDR3 amino acids: CASSVDRDRGEKLFF. CDR3 DNA sequence: TGCGCCAGCAGCGTGGACCGGGACAGGGGTGAGAAACTGTTTTTT. The whole variable domain, remainder taken from reference TRBV5-1 and TRBJ1-4, is KAGVTQTPRYLIKTRGQQVTLSCSPISGHRSVSWYQQTPGQGLQFLFEYFSETQRNKGNFPGRFSGRQFSNSRSEMNVSTLELGDSALYLCASSVDRDRGEKLFFGSGTQLSVL.

This clone was seen only a few times. V and J are TRBV5-6 and TRBJ2-7; 8 bases agree with TRBD1. The V gene's germline CDR1 is SGHDT and CDR2 YYEEEE. The CDR3 loop spans 15 amino acids. V was pared by 4 bases and J by 0 bases, with 6 bases of the junction left unmatched. As DNA, the CDR3 is TGTGCCAGCAGCGGTGGGGACAGGAGCTCCTACGAGCAGTACTTC. Translating gives CASSGGDRSSYEQYF.

The chain joins TRBV5-4 to TRBJ1-4, with a possible D match to TRBD1 (5 bases). The CDR3 has 14 amino acids. CDR1 is SGHNT, CDR2 YYREEE, per germline (reference sequence). Trimming pared 0 bases from V and 3 bases from J, leaving 6 bases between. Written as DNA, the CDR3 is TGTGCCAGCAGCTTGGAGGGGCCTAATGAAAAACTGTTTTTT. Amino acid sequence: CASSLEGPNEKLFF.

V usage is TRBV11-2 and J usage is TRBJ2-3; D remains ambiguous. CDR1 and CDR2 (germline): SGHAT, FQNNGV. Trimming stripped 2 bases from V and 6 bases from J, with 3 bases between. This CDR3 has 11 residues. The CDR3 DNA reads as TGTGCCAGCAGCTTAAGCGATACGCAGTATTTT. It specifies CASSLSDTQYF. Based on the CDR3 plus reference TRBV11-2 and TRBJ2-3, the full variable domain is EAGVAQSPRYKIIEKRQSVAFWCNPISGHATLYWYQQILGQGPKLLIQFQNNGVVDDSQLPKDRFSAERLKGVDSTLKIQPAKLEDSAVYLCASSLSDTQYFGPGTRLTVL.

The chain joins TRBV7-6 to TRBJ2-1; 10 bases align to TRBD2. CDR1 SGHVS and CDR2 FNYEAQ come from the germline V gene. With 8 bases clipped from V and 5 bases from J, the junction kept 9 bases outside the gene matches. CDR3 size: 15 residues. CDR3 nucleotides: TGTGCCAGCTTGAGAAGCGGGGGGGGTAACAATGAGCAGTTCTTC. Translating it yields CASLRSGGGNNEQFF.

The chain has TRBV2 and TRBJ1-4; 10 nucleotides align to TRBD1. V shed 4 bases, J shed 4 bases, and the junction held 3 bases outside the gene matches. CDR1 is SNHLY, CDR2 FYNNEI, per germline. The CDR3 extends over 15 amino acids. CDR3 sequence reads: CASSADRGRNEKLFF. CDR3 sequence (DNA): TGTGCCAGCAGTGCCGACAGGGGGCGTAATGAAAAACTGTTTTTT. The entire variable domain, with the rest obtained from reference TRBV2 and TRBJ1-4, is as follows: EPEVTQTPSHQVTQMGQEVILRCVPISNHLYFYWYRQILGQKVEFLVSFYNNEISEKSEIFDDQFSVERPDGSNFTLKIRSTKLEDSAMYFCASSADRGRNEKLFFGSGTQLSVL.

The chain has TRBV5-1 and TRBJ2-7; 8 bases map to TRBD2. Per the germline V gene, CDR1 is SGHRS and CDR2 is YFSETQ. V trimming: 3 bases; J trimming: 0 bases; junction bases outside the gene matches: 2. The CDR3 length is 14 residues. In nucleotides, the CDR3 is TGCGCCAGCAGCTGGACTAGCAGCTCCTACGAGCAGTACTTC. Translation: CASSWTSSSYEQYF.

The gene calls are TRBV13 and TRBJ2-7; 11 bases line up with TRBD2. V trimming: 2 bases; J trimming: 2 bases; junction bases outside the gene matches: 2. Germline CDR1 PRHDT, CDR2 FYEKMQ (reference sequence). There are 15 residues in the CDR3. In DNA form, the CDR3 reads TGTGCCAGCAGCTTAAAACTAGCGGGAGCCTACGAGCAGTACTTC. Amino acids: CASSLKLAGAYEQYF.

The V call is TRBV29-1, the J call TRBJ2-1; weak D call: TRBD2 (6 bases). The CDR3 runs 14 residues. Trimming stripped 4 bases from V and 2 bases from J, with 12 bases between. Looked up from germline, CDR1 is SQVTM and CDR2 is ANQGSEA. This chain's CDR3 is CSVGLLAPYNEQFF. Written as DNA, the CDR3 is TGCAGCGTTGGACTGCTAGCGCCCTACAATGAGCAGTTCTTC.

V usage is TRBV7-9 and J usage is TRBJ2-3; TRBD2 matches at 7 bases. V shed 7 bases and J 2 bases; nucleotides not matched to a gene: 6. There are 14 residues in the CDR3. CDR1 is SEHNR, CDR2 FQNEAQ, per germline (reference sequence). In DNA form, the CDR3 reads TGTGCCAGCACCCTTAGCGGGCCCACAGATACGCAGTATTTT. Translation: CASTLSGPTDTQYF.

This clone occurred once. V and J are TRBV5-5 and TRBJ1-5; D possibly corresponds to TRBD1 (6 bases). V was clipped by 6 bases and J by 0 bases, with 16 bases between them. Looked up from germline, CDR1 is SGHKS and CDR2 is YYEKEE (reference sequence). The CDR3 loop spans 16 amino acids. CDR3 coding DNA: TGTGCCAGCATGAAGGGGGTCCCCGCTAGCAATCAGCCCCAGCATTTT. Encoded protein: CASMKGVPASNQPQHF.